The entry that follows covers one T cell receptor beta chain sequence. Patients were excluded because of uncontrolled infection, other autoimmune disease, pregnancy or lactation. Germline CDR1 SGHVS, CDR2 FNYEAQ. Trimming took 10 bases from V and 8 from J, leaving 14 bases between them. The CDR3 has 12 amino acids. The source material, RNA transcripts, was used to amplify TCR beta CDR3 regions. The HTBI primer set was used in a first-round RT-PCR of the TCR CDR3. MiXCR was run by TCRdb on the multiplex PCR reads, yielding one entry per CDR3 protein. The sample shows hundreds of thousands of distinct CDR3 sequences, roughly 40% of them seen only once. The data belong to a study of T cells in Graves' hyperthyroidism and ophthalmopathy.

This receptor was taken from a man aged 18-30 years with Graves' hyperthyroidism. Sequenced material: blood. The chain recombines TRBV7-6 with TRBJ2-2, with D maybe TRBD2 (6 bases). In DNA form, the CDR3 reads TGTGCCATCGCTCAAGCGGGTGGGGAGCTGTTTTTT. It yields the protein CAIAQAGGELFF.